One sample yielded the 14 T cell receptor beta chains listed below, sequenced in a study of CD8 T cells in Susac syndrome. The RNA input was roughly 0.45 to 1 ug, and it was reverse transcribed with random hexamers. TCRdb re-analysed the immunoSEQ multiplex PCR reads in MiXCR, keeping a single row per CDR3 protein. The data contain more than 200,000 distinct CDR3 sequences, about 90% of them singletons. Sample: CD8+ T cells from PBMCs. The receptors shown here come from a human donor with multiple sclerosis.

This chain uses TRBV5-1 with TRBJ2-7; TRBD2 agrees at 9 bases. The CDR3 is made up of 19 amino acids. Germline CDR1 SGHRS, CDR2 YFSETQ. Unmatched junction bases numbered 16, after V lost 0 bases and J lost 3 bases. The CDR3: CASSLEGSGGPPEGYEQYF. The CDR3 DNA sequence: TGCGCCAGCAGCTTGGAAGGTAGCGGGGGCCCACCGGAAGGCTACGAGCAGTACTTC.

A few counts support this clonotype. The V call is TRBV4-3, the J call TRBJ2-7; 7 bases are a match to TRBD1. The CDR3 is made up of 16 amino acids. CDR1 is LGHNA, CDR2 YSLEER, per germline. Trimming took 1 base from V and 0 from J; bases not matched to a gene: 6. In DNA form, the CDR3 reads TGCGCCAGCAGCCAAGCCTACAGGGACAGCTCCTACGAGCAGTACTTC. Protein: CASSQAYRDSSYEQYF.

The V gene is TRBV9, the J gene TRBJ2-5; TRBD2 matches at 8 bases. CDR1 and CDR2 (germline): SGDLS, YYNGEE. J was trimmed by 5 bases and V by 4 bases; bases with no gene match: 7. This CDR3 comprises 14 residues. CDR3 sequence reads: CASSPLTGGETQYF. CDR3 sequence (DNA): TGTGCCAGCAGCCCGTTGACGGGAGGGGAGACCCAGTACTTC.

DNA of the CDR3: TGTGCCAGCAGCTTGGTACAGGGGGACTCGTCAAATTCACCCCTCCACTTT. Protein: CASSLVQGDSSNSPLHF. V gene TRBV5-6 combines with J gene TRBJ1-6; 8 bases agree with TRBD1. Trimming at V came to 0 bases and at J to 7 bases, leaving 9 bases not matched to a gene. Germline loops: CDR1 SGHDT, CDR2 YYEEEE. The CDR3 has 17 residues.

The V and J genes are TRBV30 and TRBJ2-3; D may correspond to TRBD1 or TRBD2 (5 bases each). CDR1 and CDR2 (germline): GTSNPN, SVGIG (reference sequence). The CDR3 spans 17 residues. The V and J ends lost 5 bases and 2 bases respectively, with 23 bases between them. The CDR3 DNA sequence: TGTGCCTGGGCCAAAAGATTAGGGGCCGGGGTCACAGATACGCAGTATTTT. This gives the protein CAWAKRLGAGVTDTQYF. Using reference TRBV30 and TRBJ2-3 for the parts outside the CDR3, the full variable domain is SQTIHQWPATLVQPVGSPLSLECTVEGTSNPNLYWYRQAAGRGLQLLFYSVGIGQISSEVPQNLSASRPQDRQFILSSKKLLLSDSGFYLCAWAKRLGAGVTDTQYFGPGTRLTVL.

V usage is TRBV25-1 and J usage is TRBJ1-2, with 10 bases matching TRBD1. Germline CDR1 is MGHDK and CDR2 is SYGVNS. The length of the CDR3 is 14 residues. V shed 4 bases, J shed 8 bases, and the junction held 7 bases outside the gene matches. DNA for the CDR3: TGTGCCAGCAGTGGAGGGACAGGGGCAGGGGGCTACACCTTC. It translates to CASSGGTGAGGYTF.

The CDR3 spells CASSPMTDVPQHF. The CDR3 DNA sequence: TGTGCCAGCAGCCCGATGACCGACGTACCCCAGCATTTT. The chain links TRBV7-9 to TRBJ1-5; D remains ambiguous. This CDR3 spans 13 amino acids. Germline V gives CDR1 SEHNR, CDR2 FQNEAQ (reference sequence). V was clipped by 5 bases and J by 10 bases, with 15 bases between them.

The genes are TRBV7-9 and TRBJ2-6; TRBD2 might be the D (6 bases). Germline CDR1 and CDR2: SEHNR and FQNEAQ (reference sequence). The CDR3 length is 15 residues. Deletions cut 11 bases from V and 1 base from J, with 15 bases between. The CDR3 spells CAVGRGTSGANVLTF. DNA for the CDR3: TGTGCCGTGGGACGGGGGACGTCTGGGGCCAACGTCCTGACTTTC.

This chain uses TRBV2 with TRBJ1-6; no definite D call. The CDR3 runs to 12 residues. The V end lost 4 bases, the J end lost 11 bases, and 9 bases lay between the germline ends. CDR1 and CDR2 (germline): SNHLY, FYNNEI. CDR3 region: CASSGANPPLHF. Written as DNA, the CDR3 is TGTGCCAGCAGTGGGGCAAATCCACCCCTCCACTTT.

The V gene is TRBV15, the J gene TRBJ2-1, with D possibly being TRBD2 (6 bases). V was pared by 5 bases and J by 1 base, with 15 bases between. CDR3 length equals 16 residues. Germline V gene data show CDR1 as LNHNV and CDR2 as YYDKDF (reference sequence). Here the CDR3 reads CATSSHSGPSYNEQFF. The CDR3 region has the DNA TGTGCCACCAGCTCACATAGCGGCCCTTCCTACAATGAGCAGTTCTTC.

The CDR3 DNA sequence: TGTGCCAGCCGGCCCGAGAGGGCGGCCTCAGAACCCCCATCTAACTATGGCTACACCTTC. It codes for CASRPERAASEPPSNYGYTF. The chain employs TRBV19 and TRBJ1-2; no definite D call. From germline, CDR1 is LNHDA and CDR2 SQIVND (reference sequence). The CDR3 spans 20 residues. V lost 9 bases and J lost 0, with 32 bases in between.

The chain combines TRBV19 with TRBJ1-1; D gene uncertain. This CDR3 spans 12 amino acids. Trimming took 7 bases from V and 4 from J, leaving 10 bases between them. Germline assignment: CDR1 LNHDA and CDR2 SQIVND (reference sequence). The DNA of the CDR3 is TGTGCCAGTACCCTAGGGAGCACTGAAGCTTTCTTT. It translates to CASTLGSTEAFF.

This clonotype has only one observation. This chain joins TRBV30 and TRBJ1-2, with 8 bases aligning to TRBD1. V shed 2 bases, J shed 2 bases, and the junction held 7 bases outside the gene matches. CDR1 and CDR2 from the germline V gene are GTSNPN and SVGIG (reference sequence). The CDR3 consists of 15 residues. The CDR3 DNA reads as TGTGCCTGGAGTAATTGGGACAGGAGGAACTATGGCTACACCTTC. Protein product: CAWSNWDRRNYGYTF. Based on the CDR3 plus reference TRBV30 and TRBJ1-2, the full variable domain is SQTIHQWPATLVQPVGSPLSLECTVEGTSNPNLYWYRQAAGRGLQLLFYSVGIGQISSEVPQNLSASRPQDRQFILSSKKLLLSDSGFYLCAWSNWDRRNYGYTFGSGTRLTVV.

The rearrangement joins TRBV29-1 to TRBJ1-1, with unresolved D. The CDR3 is 11 amino acids. Trimming took 6 bases from V and 0 from J, leaving 5 bases between them. CDR1 SQVTM and CDR2 ANQGSEA come from the germline V gene. The CDR3: CSVPVNTEAFF. In DNA, the CDR3 is TGCAGCGTCCCAGTGAACACTGAAGCTTTCTTT. The whole variable domain, remainder taken from reference TRBV29-1 and TRBJ1-1, is SAVISQKPSRDICQRGTSLTIQCQVDSQVTMMFWYRQQPGQSLTLIATANQGSEATYESGFVIDKFPISRPNLTFSTLTVSNMSPEDSSIYLCSVPVNTEAFFGQGTRLTVV.